A selection of T cell receptor beta chains follows, all from one sample in a study of CD8+ T cells in alopecia areata. Produced via immunoSEQ multiplex PCR; TCRdb's table is partial and in-frame only. The data contain about 200,000 clones, 64% of them seen just once; the ten biggest clones take up 4% to 4.5%. Sample: CD4+ T cells sorted from blood, taken at week 4, from a patient treated with tofacitinib. Receptor source: a human donor with alopecia areata. Each CDR3 is given with its conserved first and last residue. The D gene is left open where the match is weak. The listing skips clone size in some rows; elsewhere it reads once, few, many or a size class.

len	d_gene	v_gene	abundance	j_gene	CDR3aa	CDR3nt
15	NA	TRBV2	NA	TRBJ2-7	CASTRRTGLLDEQYF	TGTGCCAGCACCAGACGAACCGGGCTCCTGGACGAGCAGTACTTC
15	NA	TRBV9	NA	TRBJ1-2	CASSAVDWGNYGYTF	TGTGCCAGCAGCGCCGTAGATTGGGGAAACTATGGCTACACCTTC
12	NA	TRBV2	NA	TRBJ2-3	CASSALTDTQYF	TGTGCCAGCAGTGCCTTGACAGATACGCAGTATTTT
17	TRBD1	TRBV15	NA	TRBJ2-1	CATSSKAQQGFRNEQFF	TGTGCCACCAGCAGTAAGGCCCAACAGGGGTTCCGGAATGAGCAGTTCTTC
15	TRBD1	TRBV23-1	NA	TRBJ1-1	CASSQRTGENTEAFF	TGCGCCAGCAGTCAACGGACAGGCGAGAACACTGAAGCTTTCTTT
15	NA	TRBV11-2	NA	TRBJ2-1	CASSQTGVGYNEQFF	TGTGCCAGCAGCCAGACAGGCGTAGGATACAATGAGCAGTTCTTC
13	NA	TRBV19	once	TRBJ2-1	CASSIVLAHEQFF	TGTGCCAGTAGTATAGTGCTAGCGCACGAGCAGTTCTTC
13	NA	TRBV6-5	NA	TRBJ1-2	CASSYGMVYGYTF	TGTGCCAGCAGTTACGGGATGGTCTATGGCTACACCTTC
13	TRBD1	TRBV9	NA	TRBJ2-1	CASSVRGLNEQFF	TGTGCCAGCAGCGTGAGGGGGCTTAATGAGCAGTTCTTC
15	NA	TRBV25-1	NA	TRBJ2-2	CASSEPGAYTGELFF	TGTGCCAGCAGTGAGCCAGGGGCCTACACCGGGGAGCTGTTTTTT
13	TRBD1	TRBV30	few	TRBJ1-1	CAWSYTGGAEAFF	TGTGCCTGGAGTTATACAGGGGGGGCTGAAGCTTTCTTT
13	TRBD2	TRBV6-6	NA	TRBJ2-7	CASSRDYDYEQYF	TGTGCCAGCAGTCGGGACTACGACTACGAGCAGTACTTC
16	TRBD2	TRBV27	NA	TRBJ2-1	CASSLAGLTSGVEQFF	TGTGCCAGCAGTTTAGCGGGACTAACTAGCGGGGTTGAGCAGTTCTTC
13	NA	TRBV27	NA	TRBJ1-1	CASSFRRGTEAFF	TGTGCCAGCAGTTTCCGAAGGGGCACTGAAGCTTTCTTT
11	TRBD2	TRBV20-1	few	TRBJ2-1	CSADSGGVQFF	TGCAGTGCAGATAGCGGGGGCGTGCAGTTCTTC
14	NA	TRBV11-2	once	TRBJ2-7	CASSLGSSLGEQYF	TGTGCCAGCAGCTTAGGTAGCTCTCTCGGCGAGCAGTACTTC
16	TRBD1	TRBV5-1	once	TRBJ2-7	CASSLGAGPGGSEQYF	TGCGCCAGCAGCTTGGGGGCCGGCCCAGGGGGCTCCGAGCAGTACTTC
15	TRBD1	TRBV2	NA	TRBJ1-4	CASSEDRDRGEKLFF	TGTGCCAGCAGTGAAGACCGGGACAGGGGTGAAAAACTGTTTTTT
12	TRBD1	TRBV29-1	NA	TRBJ1-1	CSSGTGKTEAFF	TGCAGCTCCGGGACAGGGAAGACTGAAGCTTTCTTT
15	NA	TRBV4-3	NA	TRBJ1-1	CASSHYRAPNTEAFF	TGCGCCAGCAGCCACTACCGGGCCCCGAACACTGAAGCTTTCTTT
17	NA	TRBV7-2	NA	TRBJ2-1	CASSPRSRPGSYNEQFF	TGTGCCAGCAGCCCCCGTTCCCGCCCTGGCTCCTACAATGAGCAGTTCTTC
14	NA	TRBV9	NA	TRBJ2-5	CASSVDSWDETQYF	TGTGCCAGCAGCGTAGACAGTTGGGATGAGACCCAGTACTTC
14	TRBD1	TRBV29-1	NA	TRBJ1-1	CSVVAGGSNTEAFF	TGCAGCGTTGTGGCAGGGGGCTCGAACACTGAAGCTTTCTTT
15	TRBD1	TRBV7-9	few	TRBJ1-6	CASRLGQGDNSPLHF	TGTGCCAGCAGGTTGGGACAGGGGGATAATTCACCCCTCCACTTT
15	NA	TRBV29-1	few	TRBJ2-4	CSVEGTSRAKNIQYF	TGCAGCGTTGAAGGGACGAGTCGGGCCAAAAACATTCAGTACTTC
12	NA	TRBV30	few	TRBJ1-2	CAWSPPGGGYTF	TGTGCCTGGAGTCCCCCAGGTGGGGGCTACACCTTC
15	NA	TRBV27	NA	TRBJ1-2	CASRPWVVANYGYTF	TGTGCCAGCAGGCCGTGGGTGGTAGCTAACTATGGCTACACCTTC
15	TRBD1	TRBV2	NA	TRBJ1-5	CASQAGGASNQPQHF	TGTGCCAGCCAGGCAGGGGGTGCAAGCAATCAGCCCCAGCATTTT
13	TRBD1	TRBV30	NA	TRBJ2-3	CAWSVQGADTQYF	TGTGCCTGGAGTGTACAGGGGGCAGATACGCAGTATTTT
12	NA	TRBV25-1	NA	TRBJ2-7	CASSGDLGGQYF	TGTGCCAGCAGTGGGGACTTGGGGGGGCAGTACTTC
13	NA	TRBV29-1	NA	TRBJ2-5	CSVTQGLQETQYF	TGCAGCGTTACACAGGGACTACAAGAGACCCAGTACTTC
13	NA	TRBV18	NA	TRBJ2-2	CASSASPSRELFF	TGTGCCAGCTCAGCTAGCCCATCCCGGGAGCTGTTTTTT
12	NA	TRBV7-2	NA	TRBJ2-3	CASSPFPDTQYF	TGTGCCAGCAGCCCCTTCCCAGATACGCAGTATTTT
13	NA	TRBV6-5	few	TRBJ2-7	CASSPPPLYEQYF	TGTGCCAGCAGTCCCCCTCCCCTCTACGAGCAGTACTTC
16	NA	TRBV7-2	NA	TRBJ2-5	CASRETPGVALETQYF	TGTGCCAGCAGAGAAACCCCCGGGGTAGCGTTGGAGACCCAGTACTTC
12	NA	TRBV30	NA	TRBJ2-5	CAWSGGRETQYF	TGTGCCTGGAGTGGGGGGCGAGAGACCCAGTACTTC
14	TRBD1	TRBV7-8	few	TRBJ1-1	CASSKGQSNTEAFF	TGTGCCAGCAGCAAGGGACAGTCAAACACTGAAGCTTTCTTT
13	NA	TRBV5-6	NA	TRBJ1-2	CASRRAMNYGYTF	TGTGCCAGCAGGCGGGCAATGAACTATGGCTACACCTTC
14	TRBD1	TRBV30	NA	TRBJ2-5	CARGGQGARETQYF	TGTGCCCGGGGAGGACAGGGGGCGCGGGAGACCCAGTACTTC
14	NA	TRBV25-1	NA	TRBJ2-3	CASSLSSSTDTQYF	TGTGCCAGCAGTTTGTCTTCCAGCACAGATACGCAGTATTTT
15	TRBD2	TRBV7-2	few	TRBJ2-7	CASSPRTSVKEEQYF	TGTGCCAGCAGCCCGAGGACTAGCGTTAAGGAAGAGCAGTACTTC
9	NA	TRBV27	NA	TRBJ2-1	CDGPNEQFF	TGTGATGGCCCCAATGAGCAGTTCTTC
11	NA	TRBV5-6	NA	TRBJ2-7	CASSRSYEQYF	TGTGCCAGCAGCCGTTCCTACGAGCAGTACTTC
13	NA	TRBV9	NA	TRBJ1-3	CASSVYSGNTIYF	TGTGCCAGCAGCGTATACTCTGGAAACACCATATATTTT
13	TRBD2	TRBV6-5	NA	TRBJ2-5	CASRDWGGETQYF	TGTGCCAGCAGGGACTGGGGGGGTGAGACCCAGTACTTC
20	TRBD1	TRBV7-7	NA	TRBJ1-6	CASRDDPGPGQGTDNSPLHF	TGTGCTAGCAGAGATGACCCCGGGCCGGGACAGGGAACGGATAATTCACCCCTCCACTTT
12	TRBD1	TRBV5-1	NA	TRBJ1-6	CASRTGASPLHF	TGCGCCAGCCGGACAGGGGCCTCACCCCTCCACTTT
13	NA	TRBV6-4	NA	TRBJ2-7	CASGQLISYEQYF	TGTGCCAGCGGACAGCTAATCTCCTACGAGCAGTACTTC
17	TRBD1	TRBV10-3	few	TRBJ1-6	CASRVRGGQPDNSPLHF	TGTGCCTCAAGGGTCCGAGGGGGCCAACCGGATAATTCACCCCTCCACTTT
12	TRBD1	TRBV29-1	NA	TRBJ2-7	CSVEGQGDEQYF	TGCAGCGTTGAAGGCCAGGGGGACGAGCAGTACTTC
13	NA	TRBV29-1	NA	TRBJ2-5	CSVRTLYQETQYF	TGCAGCGTTCGTACATTGTACCAAGAGACCCAGTACTTC
15	NA	TRBV2	NA	TRBJ1-5	CASSTGQSSNQPQHF	TGTGCCAGCAGTACGGGACAATCGAGCAATCAGCCCCAGCATTTT
11	NA	TRBV7-2	NA	TRBJ1-2	CASTFRGGYTF	TGTGCCAGCACCTTCAGGGGTGGCTACACCTTC
14	NA	TRBV7-2	once	TRBJ2-7	CASSRSSGAYEQYF	TGTGCCAGCAGCCGCTCGAGCGGCGCCTACGAGCAGTACTTC
13	NA	TRBV11-2	NA	TRBJ2-5	CASSFSGEETQYF	TGTGCCAGCAGCTTTTCTGGAGAAGAGACCCAGTACTTC